Presented here are 8 T cell receptor beta chains from one specimen sequenced in a study of T cell responses to AZD1222 COVID-19 vaccine. Using immunoSEQ multiplex PCR, the repertoire was profiled, and TCRdb retains in-frame clones only, with some absent. The table includes approximately 160,000 clones, 94% detected once. The sequencing here drew on peripheral blood, taken 28 days after the second AZD1222 dose. Receptors originate from an adult who received the AZD1222 COVID-19 vaccine.

The rearrangement links TRBV10-3 to TRBJ1-2; the D gene is possibly TRBD1 (5 bases). V gave up 2 bases and J gave up 4 bases, with 5 bases separating them. The CDR3 runs 12 residues. CDR1 ENHRY and CDR2 SYGVKD come from the germline V gene. CDR3 residues: CAISETGYGYTF. The CDR3 DNA reads as TGTGCCATCAGTGAGACAGGCTATGGCTACACCTTC.

The DNA for the CDR3 is TGCGCCAGCAGCTTGCAGTCGGGCCTTGCAACTAATGAAAAACTGTTTTTT. Translation gives CASSLQSGLATNEKLFF. The V and J genes are TRBV5-1 and TRBJ1-4; D remains unclear. V was cut by 1 base and J by 0 bases, with 13 bases left in between. The germline V gene encodes CDR1 SGHRS and CDR2 YFSETQ. This CDR3 spans 17 amino acids. Full variable domain (outside the CDR3, taken from reference TRBV5-1 and TRBJ1-4): KAGVTQTPRYLIKTRGQQVTLSCSPISGHRSVSWYQQTPGQGLQFLFEYFSETQRNKGNFPGRFSGRQFSNSRSEMNVSTLELGDSALYLCASSLQSGLATNEKLFFGSGTQLSVL.

The chain links TRBV10-2 to TRBJ1-6, with D perhaps matching TRBD1 (5 bases). Germline lookup yields CDR1 WSHSY and CDR2 SAAADI. The CDR3 spans 13 residues. V dropped 9 bases and J dropped 5 bases, with 11 bases sitting between them. The CDR3 spells CASQTANNSPLHF. The CDR3 DNA follows: TGCGCCAGTCAGACAGCCAATAATTCACCCCTCCACTTT.

The chain employs TRBV28 and TRBJ2-7; D possibly corresponds to TRBD1 (6 bases). There are 14 residues in the CDR3. Trimming pared 6 bases from V and 2 bases from J, leaving 14 bases between. Germline values: CDR1 MDHEN, CDR2 SYDVKM. CDR3 protein: CASSGAWTAYEQYF. CDR3 coding DNA: TGTGCCAGCAGCGGGGCCTGGACAGCCTACGAGCAGTACTTC.

The genes are TRBV25-1 and TRBJ2-5; the D is unclear. Trimming cost V 2 bases and J 9 bases, with 10 bases left between them. From germline, CDR1 is MGHDK and CDR2 SYGVNS. The CDR3 has 12 residues. CDR3 sequence (DNA): TGTGCCAGCAGTGAAGGATTTTCCCCCCAGTACTTC. This codes for CASSEGFSPQYF.

V is TRBV20-1 and J is TRBJ1-1; D is ambiguous. V dropped 4 bases and J dropped 11 bases, with 14 bases sitting between them. The germline V gene encodes CDR1 DFQATT and CDR2 SNEGSKA (reference sequence). CDR3 length: 11 residues. Here the CDR3 reads CSATGPGGAFF. CDR3 DNA sequence: TGCAGTGCTACCGGGCCTGGAGGTGCTTTCTTT.

The V call is TRBV9, the J call TRBJ1-3; the D is unclear. The CDR3 has 14 residues. Germline V gene sequence: CDR1 SGDLS, CDR2 YYNGEE. V lost 0 bases to trimming and J lost 1 base, with 5 bases between them. The CDR3 bases are TGTGCCAGCAGCGTAGACAAGTCTGGAAACACCATATATTTT. Its protein product is CASSVDKSGNTIYF.

The chain is built from TRBV7-3 and TRBJ1-1; D is undetermined. Germline CDR1 is SGHTA and CDR2 is FQGTGA. This CDR3 contains 13 residues. V dropped 5 bases and J dropped 1 base, with 8 bases sitting between them. The CDR3 DNA reads as TGTGCCAGCAGCACCTCTGAGAACACTGAAGCTTTCTTT. Its protein product is CASSTSENTEAFF.